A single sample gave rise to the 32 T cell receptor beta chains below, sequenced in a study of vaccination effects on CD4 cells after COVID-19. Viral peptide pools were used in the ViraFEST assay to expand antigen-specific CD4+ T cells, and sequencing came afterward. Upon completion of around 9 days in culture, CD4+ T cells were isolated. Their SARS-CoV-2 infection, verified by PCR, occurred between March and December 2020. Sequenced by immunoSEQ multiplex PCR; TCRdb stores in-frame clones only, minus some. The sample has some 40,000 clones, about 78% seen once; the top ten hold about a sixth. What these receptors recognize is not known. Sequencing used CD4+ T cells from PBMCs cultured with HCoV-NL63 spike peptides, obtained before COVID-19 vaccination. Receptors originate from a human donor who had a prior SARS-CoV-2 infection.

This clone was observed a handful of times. CDR3 region: CASGKDSGNTIYF. In DNA, the CDR3 is TGTGCCTCAGGGAAGGACTCTGGAAACACCATATATTTT. The chain carries TRBV10-3 and TRBJ1-3; D is perhaps TRBD1 (5 bases). Trimming took 11 bases from V and 0 from J, leaving 11 bases between them. Germline CDR1 is ENHRY and CDR2 is SYGVKD. The length of the CDR3 is 13 residues.

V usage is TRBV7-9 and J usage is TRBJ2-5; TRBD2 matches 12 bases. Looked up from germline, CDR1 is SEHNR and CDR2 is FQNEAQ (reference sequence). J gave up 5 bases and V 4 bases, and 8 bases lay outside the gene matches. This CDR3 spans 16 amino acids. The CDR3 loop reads CASSWRRLAGDETQYF. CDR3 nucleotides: TGTGCCAGCAGCTGGAGAAGACTAGCGGGAGATGAGACCCAGTACTTC.

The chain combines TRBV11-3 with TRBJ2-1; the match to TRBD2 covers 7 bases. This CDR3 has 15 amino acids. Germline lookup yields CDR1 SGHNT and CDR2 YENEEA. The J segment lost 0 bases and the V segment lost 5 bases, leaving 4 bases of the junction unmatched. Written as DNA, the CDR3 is TGTGCCAGCAGCCCGGGACTATCCTCCTACAATGAGCAGTTCTTC. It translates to CASSPGLSSYNEQFF.

CDR3 sequence reads: CASSSTTGNYGYTF. The DNA of the CDR3 is TGCGCCAGCAGCTCCACGACGGGAAACTATGGCTACACCTTC. The chain carries TRBV5-1 and TRBJ1-2; D is undetermined. Trimming pared 3 bases from V and 2 bases from J, leaving 11 bases between. Germline V CDR1 and CDR2: SGHRS, YFSETQ. The CDR3 extends over 14 amino acids.

The CDR3 protein is CASSLGAGVSYNEQFF. In DNA, the CDR3 is TGTGCCAGCAGCTTAGGGGCGGGGGTCTCTTACAATGAGCAGTTCTTC. V is TRBV7-8 and J is TRBJ2-1; TRBD2 matches 7 bases. Per the germline V gene, CDR1 is SGHVS and CDR2 is FQNEAQ. The CDR3 has 16 residues. V was pared by 1 base and J by 4 bases, with 7 bases of the junction left unmatched.

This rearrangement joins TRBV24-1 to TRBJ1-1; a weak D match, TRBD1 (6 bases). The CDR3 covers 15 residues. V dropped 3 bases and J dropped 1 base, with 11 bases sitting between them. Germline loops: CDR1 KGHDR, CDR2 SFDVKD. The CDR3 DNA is TGTGCCACCAGTGATCGGGACAACCGGAACACTGAAGCTTTCTTT. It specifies CATSDRDNRNTEAFF.

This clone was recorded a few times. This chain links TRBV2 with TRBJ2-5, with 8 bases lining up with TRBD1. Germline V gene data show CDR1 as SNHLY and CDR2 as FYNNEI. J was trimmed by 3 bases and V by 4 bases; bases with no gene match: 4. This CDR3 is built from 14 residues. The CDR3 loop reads CASSGGTGKETQYF. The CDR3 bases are TGTGCCAGCAGTGGCGGGACAGGTAAAGAGACCCAGTACTTC.

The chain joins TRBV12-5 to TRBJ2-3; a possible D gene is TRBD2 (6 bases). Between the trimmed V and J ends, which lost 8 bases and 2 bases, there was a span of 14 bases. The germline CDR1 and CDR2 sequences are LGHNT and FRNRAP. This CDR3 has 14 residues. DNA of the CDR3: TGTGCTAGTCGACTAGTAACCCCCACAGATACGCAGTATTTT. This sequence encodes CASRLVTPTDTQYF.

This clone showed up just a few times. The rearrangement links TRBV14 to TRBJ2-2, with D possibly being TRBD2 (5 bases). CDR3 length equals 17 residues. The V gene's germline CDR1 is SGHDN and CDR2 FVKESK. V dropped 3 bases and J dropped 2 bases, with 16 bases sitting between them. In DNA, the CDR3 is TGTGCCAGCAGCCACCGAGGGCGGACTTCCAACACCGGGGAGCTGTTTTTT. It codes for CASSHRGRTSNTGELFF. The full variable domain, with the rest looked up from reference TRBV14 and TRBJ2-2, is EAGVTQFPSHSVIEKGQTVTLRCDPISGHDNLYWYRRVMGKEIKFLLHFVKESKQDESGMPNNRFLAERTGGTYSTLKVQPAELEDSGVYFCASSHRGRTSNTGELFFGEGSRLTVL.

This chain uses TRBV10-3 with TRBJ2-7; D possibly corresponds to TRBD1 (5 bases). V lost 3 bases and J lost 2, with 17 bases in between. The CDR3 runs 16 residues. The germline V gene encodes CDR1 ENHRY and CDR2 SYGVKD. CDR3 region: CAISESGQTKTYEQYF. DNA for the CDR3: TGTGCCATCAGTGAATCAGGACAAACTAAGACCTACGAGCAGTACTTC.

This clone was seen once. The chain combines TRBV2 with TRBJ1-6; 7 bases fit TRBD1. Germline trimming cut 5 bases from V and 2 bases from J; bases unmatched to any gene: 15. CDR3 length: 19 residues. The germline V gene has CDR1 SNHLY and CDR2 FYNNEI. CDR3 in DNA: TGTGCCAGCAGTAACCCCCTTGAGGGACAGACCCCCTATAATTCACCCCTCCACTTT. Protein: CASSNPLEGQTPYNSPLHF.

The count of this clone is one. DNA for the CDR3: TGTGCCAGCTCACCAACGGGGTCCCTCTCCGGGGAGCTGTTTTTT. Its protein is CASSPTGSLSGELFF. This sequence joins TRBV18 and TRBJ2-2, with a weak D call TRBD2 (5 bases). The CDR3 contains 15 residues. V was trimmed by 2 bases and J by 6 bases, leaving 13 bases between them. Germline V gene lookup returns CDR1 KGHSH and CDR2 LQKENI.

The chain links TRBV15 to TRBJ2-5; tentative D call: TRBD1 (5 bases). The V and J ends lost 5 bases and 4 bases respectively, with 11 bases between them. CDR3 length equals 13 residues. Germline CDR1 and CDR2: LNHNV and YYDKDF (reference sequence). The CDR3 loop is CATSAREGETQYF. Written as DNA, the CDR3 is TGTGCCACCAGCGCCAGGGAAGGAGAGACCCAGTACTTC. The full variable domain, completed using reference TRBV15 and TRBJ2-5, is DAMVIQNPRYQVTQFGKPVTLSCSQTLNHNVMYWYQQKSSQAPKLLFHYYDKDFNNEADTPDNFQSRRPNTSFCFLDIRSPGLGDTAMYLCATSAREGETQYFGPGTRLLVL.

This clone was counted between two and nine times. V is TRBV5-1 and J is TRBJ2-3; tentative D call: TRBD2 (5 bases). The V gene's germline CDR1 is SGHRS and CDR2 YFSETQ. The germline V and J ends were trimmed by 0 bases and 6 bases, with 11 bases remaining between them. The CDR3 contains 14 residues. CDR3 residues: CASSLASSFDTQYF. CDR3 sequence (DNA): TGCGCCAGCAGCTTGGCCTCTAGCTTCGATACGCAGTATTTT.

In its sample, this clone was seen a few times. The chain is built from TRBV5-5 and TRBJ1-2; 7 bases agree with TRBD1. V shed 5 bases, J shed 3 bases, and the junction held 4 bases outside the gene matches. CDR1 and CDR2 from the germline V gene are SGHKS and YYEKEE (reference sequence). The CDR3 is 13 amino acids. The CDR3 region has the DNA TGTGCCAGCAGAAAAACAGGGGACTATGGCTACACCTTC. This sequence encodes CASRKTGDYGYTF.

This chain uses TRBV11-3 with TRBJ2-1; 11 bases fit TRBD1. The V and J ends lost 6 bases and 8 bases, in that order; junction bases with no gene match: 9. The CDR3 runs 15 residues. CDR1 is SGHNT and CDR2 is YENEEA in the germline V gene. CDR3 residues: CASRIGGTGGYEQFF. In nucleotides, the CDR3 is TGTGCCAGCAGGATCGGCGGGACAGGGGGTTATGAGCAGTTCTTC. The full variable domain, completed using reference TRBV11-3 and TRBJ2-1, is EAGVVQSPRYKIIEKKQPVAFWCNPISGHNTLYWYLQNLGQGPELLIRYENEEAVDDSQLPKDRFSAERLKGVDSTLKIQPAELGDSAVYLCASRIGGTGGYEQFFGPGTRLTVL.

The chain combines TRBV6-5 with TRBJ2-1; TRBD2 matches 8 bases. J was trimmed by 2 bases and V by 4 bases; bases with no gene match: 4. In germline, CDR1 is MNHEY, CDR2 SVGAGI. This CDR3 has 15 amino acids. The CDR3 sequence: CASSSLAGPYNEQFF. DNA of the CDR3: TGTGCCAGCAGTTCCTTAGCGGGGCCCTACAATGAGCAGTTCTTC.

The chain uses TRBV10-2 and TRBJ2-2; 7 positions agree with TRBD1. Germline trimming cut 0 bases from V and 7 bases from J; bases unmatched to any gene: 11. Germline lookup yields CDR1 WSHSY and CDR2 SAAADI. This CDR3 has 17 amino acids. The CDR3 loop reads CASSESPGQLQVGELFF. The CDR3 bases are TGCGCCAGCAGTGAGTCCCCGGGACAGTTACAGGTCGGGGAGCTGTTTTTT.

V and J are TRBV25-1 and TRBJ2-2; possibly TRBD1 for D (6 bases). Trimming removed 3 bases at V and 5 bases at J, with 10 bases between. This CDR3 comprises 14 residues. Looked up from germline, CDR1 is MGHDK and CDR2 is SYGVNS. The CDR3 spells CASSDDRRTGELFF. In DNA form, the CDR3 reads TGTGCCAGCAGTGATGACAGGAGGACCGGGGAGCTGTTTTTT.

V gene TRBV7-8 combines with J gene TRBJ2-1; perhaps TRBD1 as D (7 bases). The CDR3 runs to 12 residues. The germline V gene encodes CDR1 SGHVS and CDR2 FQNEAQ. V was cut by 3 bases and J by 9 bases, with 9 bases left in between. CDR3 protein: CASSFQGGEQFF. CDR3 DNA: TGTGCCAGCAGCTTCCAGGGGGGTGAGCAGTTCTTC.

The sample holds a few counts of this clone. CDR3 sequence reads: CATKSTTGNTIYF. CDR3 nucleotides: TGCGCCACCAAGTCGACAACTGGAAACACCATATATTTT. The chain recombines TRBV5-1 with TRBJ1-3, with no clear D. This CDR3 contains 13 residues. Germline V CDR1 and CDR2: SGHRS, YFSETQ. Trimming pared 9 bases from V and 2 bases from J, leaving 12 bases between. The variable domain in full, completed from reference TRBV5-1 and TRBJ1-3, reads KAGVTQTPRYLIKTRGQQVTLSCSPISGHRSVSWYQQTPGQGLQFLFEYFSETQRNKGNFPGRFSGRQFSNSRSEMNVSTLELGDSALYLCATKSTTGNTIYFGEGSWLTVV.

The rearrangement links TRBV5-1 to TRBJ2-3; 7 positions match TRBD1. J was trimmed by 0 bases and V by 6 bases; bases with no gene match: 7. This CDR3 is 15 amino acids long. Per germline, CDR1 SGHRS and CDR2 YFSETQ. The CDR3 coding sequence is TGCGCCAGCACACCATGGACAGGTAGCACAGATACGCAGTATTTT. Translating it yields CASTPWTGSTDTQYF.

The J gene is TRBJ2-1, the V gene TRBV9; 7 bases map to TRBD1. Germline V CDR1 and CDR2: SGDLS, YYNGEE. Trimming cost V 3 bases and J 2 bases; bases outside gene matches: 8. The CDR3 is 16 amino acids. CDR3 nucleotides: TGTGCCAGCAGCGCTTACGACAGGGCAACCTACAATGAGCAGTTCTTC. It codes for CASSAYDRATYNEQFF.

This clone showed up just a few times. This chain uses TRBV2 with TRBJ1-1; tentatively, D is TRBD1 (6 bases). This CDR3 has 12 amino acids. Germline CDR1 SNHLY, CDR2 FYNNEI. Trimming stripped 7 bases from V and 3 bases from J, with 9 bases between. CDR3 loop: CASTQGHTEAFF. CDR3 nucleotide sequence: TGTGCCAGCACGCAGGGGCACACTGAAGCTTTCTTT.

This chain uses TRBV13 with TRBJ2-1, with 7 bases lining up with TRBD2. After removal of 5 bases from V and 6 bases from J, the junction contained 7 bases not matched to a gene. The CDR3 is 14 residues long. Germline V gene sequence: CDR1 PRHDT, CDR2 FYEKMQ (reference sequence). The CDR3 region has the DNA TGTGCCAGCAGCCGACGACTAGCCCCCAATGAGCAGTTCTTC. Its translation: CASSRRLAPNEQFF.

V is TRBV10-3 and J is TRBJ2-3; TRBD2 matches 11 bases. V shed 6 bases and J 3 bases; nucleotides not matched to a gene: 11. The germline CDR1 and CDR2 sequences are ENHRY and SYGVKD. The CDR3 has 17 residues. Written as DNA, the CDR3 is TGTGCCATCAGCGGTATGCCCAGGACTAGCGGGACAGATACGCAGTATTTT. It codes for CAISGMPRTSGTDTQYF.

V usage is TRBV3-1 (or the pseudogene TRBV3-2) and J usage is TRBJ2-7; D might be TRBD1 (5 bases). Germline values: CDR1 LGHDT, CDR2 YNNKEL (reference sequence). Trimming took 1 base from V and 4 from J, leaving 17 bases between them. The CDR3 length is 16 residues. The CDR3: CASSQVAWGSMYEQYF. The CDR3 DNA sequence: TGTGCCAGCAGCCAAGTTGCATGGGGCAGTATGTACGAGCAGTACTTC.

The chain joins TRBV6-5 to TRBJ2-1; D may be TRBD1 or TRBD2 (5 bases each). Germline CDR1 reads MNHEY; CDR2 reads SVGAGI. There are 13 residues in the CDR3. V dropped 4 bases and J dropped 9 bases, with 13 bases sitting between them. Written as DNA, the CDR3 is TGTGCCAGCAGTTCTACTACCGGGACTGAGCAGTTCTTC. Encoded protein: CASSSTTGTEQFF.

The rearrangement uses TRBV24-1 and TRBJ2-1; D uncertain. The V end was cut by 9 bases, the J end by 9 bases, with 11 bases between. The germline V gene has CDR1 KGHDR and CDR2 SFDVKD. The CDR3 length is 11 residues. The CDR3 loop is CATAPYGEQFF. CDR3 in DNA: TGTGCCACCGCCCCTTACGGTGAGCAGTTCTTC.

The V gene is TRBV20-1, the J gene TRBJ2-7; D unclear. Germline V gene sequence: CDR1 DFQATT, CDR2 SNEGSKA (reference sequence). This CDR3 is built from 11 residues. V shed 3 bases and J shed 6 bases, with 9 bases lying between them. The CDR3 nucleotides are TGCAGTGCTAGTCCCGACCGCGAGCAGTACTTC. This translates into CSASPDREQYF.

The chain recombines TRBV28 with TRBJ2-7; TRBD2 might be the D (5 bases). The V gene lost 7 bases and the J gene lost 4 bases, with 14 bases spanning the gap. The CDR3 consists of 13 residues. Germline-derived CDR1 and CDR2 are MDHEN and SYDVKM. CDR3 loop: CASTPGFGYEQYF. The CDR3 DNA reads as TGTGCCAGCACTCCGGGGTTTGGATACGAGCAGTACTTC.

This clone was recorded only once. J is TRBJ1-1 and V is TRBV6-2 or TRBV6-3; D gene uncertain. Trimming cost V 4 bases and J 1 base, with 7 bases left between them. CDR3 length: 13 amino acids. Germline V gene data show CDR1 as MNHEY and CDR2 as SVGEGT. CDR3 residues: CASSLSGNTEAFF. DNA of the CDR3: TGTGCCAGCAGTTTGTCCGGGAACACTGAAGCTTTCTTT.